This T cell receptor beta chain emerged from a study of regulatory T cells in long-lasting Graves disease. Study as a whole: Persistent cases took antithyroid drugs over 5 years and stayed TSH receptor antibody positive.

Time point defined: persistent/refractory GD, antithyroid drugs over 5 years with positive TRAb. Isolated PBMC RNA provided the starting material for the TCR library. The collection involved drawing roughly 9 milliliters of peripheral blood into EDTA tubes. Remarks on this clonotype: Its antigen is still unknown.

The length of the CDR3 is 18 residues. CDR1 is MGHDK and CDR2 is SYGVNS in the germline V gene. Unmatched junction bases numbered 5, after V lost 3 bases and J lost 0 bases. Points from the study as a whole: Persistent disease exhibited a predilection for TRBV28, TRBJ1-2 and TRBJ2-5. Not thyroid tissue but only peripheral blood was studied.

The TCR beta library used iRepertoire HTBI primers with Arm-PCR amplification of CDR3. TCRdb called the multiplex PCR reads again in MiXCR, with one record for every CDR3 protein. This sample has around 460,000 distinct CDR3 sequences; 20% to 25% occur once, and the top ten carry under 15%. Sequencing was performed on peripheral blood mononuclear cells (PBMCs), taken when the disease was refractory, from a patient treated with antithyroid drugs. This clonotype was sampled from a female donor with Graves disease. The chain joins TRBV25-1 to TRBJ2-1; 13 bases align to TRBD2. CDR3 loop: CASSEGGTSGISYNEQFF. The CDR3 DNA follows: TGTGCCAGCAGTGAGGGAGGGACTAGCGGGATCTCCTACAATGAGCAGTTCTTC.